This TCR beta chain was captured in a study of blood T cells in healthy people across ages. Findings and caveats of the study: Significant beta diversity loss was already apparent by age 40, declining roughly linearly. Nothing was known about donor CMV status, and this possibly confounded expanded clonotype changes.

Combining a sample-barcoded 5' primer with a J-beta primer mix, a second PCR ran for about 7 to 11 cycles. TCRdb fed the 5' RACE reads into MiXCR, producing one record per CDR3 protein. The repertoire holds 1.5 million to 2 million distinct CDR3 sequences, with 30% to 40% as singletons. Unmatched junction bases numbered 7, after V lost 10 bases and J lost 7 bases. Germline V gene lookup returns CDR1 ENHRY and CDR2 SYGVKD. This CDR3 comprises 12 residues. Note on this clonotype: The antigen is undetermined.

Sample: blood. This receptor was obtained from a human donor in good health. The chain is built from TRBV10-3 and TRBJ2-7; 10 positions agree with TRBD1. The CDR3, as DNA: TGTGCCAGCATCGGGACAGGGGTTGAGCAGTACTTC. Protein: CASIGTGVEQYF.